This section outlines one TCR beta chain sequence together with its context. This CDR3 spans 14 amino acids. The V gene lost 3 bases and the J gene lost 2 bases, with 5 bases spanning the gap. CDR1 and CDR2 from the germline V gene are MRHNA and SNTAGT. The source of the sample is a study of technical replicates of blood from a handful of donors. TCRdb keeps only in-frame clones here, not all; method: immunoSEQ multiplex PCR. Here the sample spans about 73,000 clones, roughly nine tenths being singletons. This clonotype originated in a human donor in good health. Some clones in this sample may be carry-over from other donors' samples. Sequenced sample: PBMCs. V and J are TRBV6-4 and TRBJ2-6; D might be TRBD1 (5 bases). In DNA form, the CDR3 reads TGTGCCAGCAGTGAAGGGGCTGGGGCCAACGTCCTGACTTTC. Amino acids: CASSEGAGANVLTF.